These 27 T cell receptor beta chains share one sample of origin, sequenced in a study of blood T cell repertoires in COVID-19. The data were produced by immunoSEQ multiplex PCR, yet TCRdb's version contains in-frame clones alone and is incomplete. This sample has 200,000 to 250,000 clones, with more than 80% found just once. The sequenced sample was PBMCs or T cells enriched from blood (not recorded which). Receptors originate from a man aged 60 to 75 who had recovered from COVID-19.

The genes are TRBV9 and TRBJ2-1; D may be TRBD2 (7 bases). Trimming shortened V by 4 bases and J by 4 bases, and 21 bases separated the two germline ends. The CDR3 is 17 residues long. Germline CDR1 reads SGDLS; CDR2 reads YYNGEE. CDR3 region: CASSPGWGGAMYNEQFF. The CDR3 DNA reads as TGTGCCAGCAGCCCCGGTTGGGGGGGCGCGATGTACAATGAGCAGTTCTTC. Using reference TRBV9 and TRBJ2-1 for the parts outside the CDR3, the full variable domain is DSGVTQTPKHLITATGQRVTLRCSPRSGDLSVYWYQQSLDQGLQFLIQYYNGEERAKGNILERFSAQQFPDLHSELNLSSLELGDSALYFCASSPGWGGAMYNEQFFGPGTRLTVL.

The chain combines TRBV3-1 (or the pseudogene TRBV3-2) with TRBJ1-5; 7 nucleotides match TRBD1. Germline V gene sequence: CDR1 LGHDT, CDR2 YNNKEL (reference sequence). V lost 2 bases to trimming and J lost 4 bases; unmatched junction nucleotides: 11. The CDR3 spans 17 residues. The CDR3 sequence is CASSQSPRQGSNQPQHF. In DNA, the CDR3 is TGTGCCAGCAGCCAATCCCCTAGACAGGGTTCGAATCAGCCCCAGCATTTT.

The V and J genes are TRBV29-1 and TRBJ2-5, with 7 bases aligning to TRBD2. CDR3 size: 14 residues. CDR1 is SQVTM and CDR2 is ANQGSEA in the germline V gene. V lost 2 bases, J lost 4 bases, and 7 bases stayed unmatched. CDR3 region: CSVEFGGRRETQYF. CDR3 DNA sequence: TGCAGCGTTGAATTCGGGGGGAGGAGAGAGACCCAGTACTTC.

The rearrangement links TRBV7-2 to TRBJ2-5; 13 nucleotides align to TRBD2. CDR1 is SGHTA and CDR2 is FQGNSA in the germline V gene. This CDR3 comprises 18 residues. J lost 1 base, V lost 1 base, and 6 bases had no gene match. CDR3 sequence: CASSLDRTSGGVQETQYF. The CDR3 nucleotides read TGTGCCAGCAGCTTAGATCGGACTAGCGGGGGAGTCCAAGAGACCCAGTACTTC.

The CDR3 bases are TGTGCCAGCTCACTGGACAGTATTCGGTCCGAGCAGTACTTC. Its translation: CASSLDSIRSEQYF. The chain recombines TRBV18 with TRBJ2-7; possibly TRBD1 for D (6 bases). CDR3 length: 14 residues. Germline-derived CDR1 and CDR2 are KGHSH and LQKENI. Trimming took 4 bases from V and 6 from J, leaving 16 bases between them.

The gene calls are TRBV19 and TRBJ2-5; the match to TRBD1 covers 9 bases. The CDR3 extends over 15 amino acids. V was clipped by 3 bases and J by 4 bases; unmatched bases: 6. CDR1 and CDR2 (germline): LNHDA, SQIVND (reference sequence). The chain's CDR3 is CASSILVGQGETQYF. As DNA, the CDR3 is TGTGCCAGTAGTATCCTTGTGGGACAGGGAGAGACCCAGTACTTC.

This clone appeared once. The chain links TRBV3-1 (or the pseudogene TRBV3-2) to TRBJ2-1; TRBD1 aligns across 9 bases. The length of the CDR3 is 14 residues. Germline V gene sequence: CDR1 LGHDT, CDR2 YNNKEL (reference sequence). Germline trimming cut 6 bases from V and 4 bases from J; bases unmatched to any gene: 4. DNA for the CDR3: TGTGCCAGCAGTCGGACAGGGGAGTACAATGAGCAGTTCTTC. The encoded protein is CASSRTGEYNEQFF.

This sequence joins TRBV5-1 and TRBJ2-3; tentative D call: TRBD2 (6 bases). The CDR3 has 14 residues. The V end lost 2 bases, the J end lost 3 bases, and 10 bases lay between the germline ends. CDR1 and CDR2 (germline): SGHRS, YFSETQ. CDR3 sequence reads: CASSFGRGTDTQYF. CDR3 DNA sequence: TGCGCCAGCAGCTTTGGGCGGGGTACAGATACGCAGTATTTT.

V is TRBV5-1 and J is TRBJ1-1; 7 bases are shared with TRBD1. J gave up 1 base and V 4 bases, and 7 bases lay outside the gene matches. The CDR3 is 15 amino acids. CDR1 SGHRS and CDR2 YFSETQ come from the germline V gene. The CDR3 DNA is TGCGCCAGCAGCCCTGACAGGGTCTCGAACACTGAAGCTTTCTTT. Amino acid sequence: CASSPDRVSNTEAFF.

This clone was seen just once. The chain carries TRBV24-1 and TRBJ2-7; perhaps TRBD2 as D (5 bases). CDR1 and CDR2 from the germline V gene are KGHDR and SFDVKD. This CDR3 contains 14 residues. V was shortened by 4 bases and J by 7 bases, with 16 bases between the two germline ends. The CDR3 DNA reads TGTGCCACCAGTGACCCAGGCCAAGGACTGGAGCAGTACTTC. Translating gives CATSDPGQGLEQYF.

The chain is built from TRBV7-2 and TRBJ2-2; maybe TRBD2 (5 bases). Trimming stripped 3 bases from V and 0 bases from J, with 11 bases between. The CDR3 runs to 16 residues. Germline lookup yields CDR1 SGHTA and CDR2 FQGNSA. The CDR3 is CASSLRVPANTGELFF. CDR3 sequence (DNA): TGTGCCAGCAGCTTGCGGGTCCCCGCGAACACCGGGGAGCTGTTTTTT.

This chain links TRBV5-1 with TRBJ1-1; 10 positions match TRBD1. The trim removed 3 bases at V and 4 bases at J, leaving 9 bases unmatched. CDR1 is SGHRS and CDR2 is YFSETQ in the germline V gene. The CDR3 runs 16 residues. The CDR3 DNA reads as TGCGCCAGCAGCTGGACTGGACAGGGGGGAACCACTGAAGCTTTCTTT. It yields the protein CASSWTGQGGTTEAFF.

V is TRBV5-8 and J is TRBJ1-4; D unresolved. V was clipped by 4 bases and J by 8 bases, with 12 bases between them. Germline V lookup: CDR1 SGHTS, CDR2 YDEGEE. The CDR3 spans 13 residues. Written as DNA, the CDR3 is TGTGCCAGCAGCGTCGGGTACACCGAAAAACTGTTTTTT. Amino acids: CASSVGYTEKLFF.

The chain carries TRBV12-5 and TRBJ2-3; 7 nucleotides match TRBD2. From germline, CDR1 is LGHNT and CDR2 FRNRAP. This CDR3 region has 17 residues. With V trimmed by 0 bases and J by 2 bases, 8 bases remained unmatched. The CDR3 DNA follows: TGTGCTAGTGGTTTGGTACTAGCCAGCGGGGACACAGATACGCAGTATTTT. Protein: CASGLVLASGDTDTQYF.

The V and J genes are TRBV6-5 and TRBJ2-2; D remains unclear. This CDR3 region has 14 residues. Germline V CDR1 and CDR2: MNHEY, SVGAGI. Trimming left V 2 bases short and J 1 base short, with 5 bases between. The chain's CDR3 is CASSYVRNTGELFF. The DNA of the CDR3 is TGTGCCAGCAGTTACGTCAGGAACACCGGGGAGCTGTTTTTT.

A single count supports this clone. The chain carries TRBV30 and TRBJ2-5, with a tentative D call TRBD1 (6 bases). The CDR3 length is 14 residues. V was clipped by 2 bases and J by 5 bases, with 15 bases between them. The V gene's germline CDR1 is GTSNPN and CDR2 SVGIG (reference sequence). The CDR3 nucleotides are TGTGCCTGGAGTCGTTCGGGACAACCCGAGACCCAGTACTTC. This sequence encodes CAWSRSGQPETQYF.

The chain combines TRBV27 with TRBJ2-1, with 14 bases fitting TRBD2. Germline lookup yields CDR1 MNHEY and CDR2 SMNVEV (reference sequence). The CDR3 contains 15 residues. J gave up 7 bases and V 7 bases, and 6 bases lay outside the gene matches. The CDR3 DNA is TGTGCCAGCACAGGACTAGCGGGGGGTATAAATGAGCAGTTCTTC. Its protein product is CASTGLAGGINEQFF.

The chain links TRBV25-1 to TRBJ2-6; tentative D call: TRBD2 (6 bases). The CDR3 spans 16 residues. Per germline, CDR1 MGHDK and CDR2 SYGVNS. V was shortened by 1 base and J by 2 bases, with 9 bases between the two germline ends. CDR3 DNA: TGTGCCAGCAGTGAATCATGGGGGGCTGGGGCCAACGTCCTGACTTTC. Translated: CASSESWGAGANVLTF.

The V call is TRBV18, the J call TRBJ1-3; D is uncertain. CDR1 is KGHSH and CDR2 is LQKENI in the germline V gene. CDR3 length: 16 residues. Trimming left V 1 base short and J 0 bases short, with 10 bases between. This chain's CDR3 is CASSPLGSDSGNTIYF. In DNA form, the CDR3 reads TGTGCCAGCTCACCACTGGGCAGTGACTCTGGAAACACCATATATTTT.

This chain links TRBV6-5 with TRBJ1-3, with no clear D. The germline CDR1 and CDR2 sequences are MNHEY and SVGAGI. The V and J ends lost 7 bases and 4 bases respectively, with 11 bases between them. This CDR3 region has 13 residues. The CDR3 protein is CASKPDSGNTIYF. CDR3 nucleotide sequence: TGTGCCAGCAAACCAGATTCAGGAAACACCATATATTTT.

This rearrangement joins TRBV5-1 to TRBJ2-7; D may be TRBD1 (7 bases). This CDR3 region has 15 residues. Germline values: CDR1 SGHRS, CDR2 YFSETQ. V dropped 0 bases and J dropped 1 base, with 11 bases sitting between them. CDR3 sequence (DNA): TGCGCCAGCAGCTTGGCGGGGGACAGTTCCTACGAGCAGTACTTC. Encoded protein: CASSLAGDSSYEQYF. The full variable domain, with the rest looked up from reference TRBV5-1 and TRBJ2-7, is KAGVTQTPRYLIKTRGQQVTLSCSPISGHRSVSWYQQTPGQGLQFLFEYFSETQRNKGNFPGRFSGRQFSNSRSEMNVSTLELGDSALYLCASSLAGDSSYEQYFGPGTRLTVT.

V gene TRBV11-3 combines with J gene TRBJ2-1, with D perhaps TRBD2 (5 bases). The ends were cut back, 3 bases at V and 8 bases at J, with 14 bases in the middle. CDR3 length equals 14 residues. Germline assignment: CDR1 SGHNT and CDR2 YENEEA. The CDR3 DNA reads as TGTGCCAGCAGCTTTCGAGGGTTTAGGGATGAGCAGTTCTTC. It is translated as CASSFRGFRDEQFF.

A single count supports this clone. CDR3 in DNA: TGTGCCAGCACCACGGACATGACCCCCTATGGCTACACCTTC. Translated, it gives CASTTDMTPYGYTF. The chain carries TRBV9 and TRBJ1-2, with a possible D match to TRBD1 (5 bases). V lost 6 bases, J lost 4 bases, and 16 bases lay in between. Germline V gene data show CDR1 as SGDLS and CDR2 as YYNGEE. CDR3 length equals 14 residues. Based on the CDR3 plus reference TRBV9 and TRBJ1-2, the full variable domain is DSGVTQTPKHLITATGQRVTLRCSPRSGDLSVYWYQQSLDQGLQFLIQYYNGEERAKGNILERFSAQQFPDLHSELNLSSLELGDSALYFCASTTDMTPYGYTFGSGTRLTVV.

The genes are TRBV18 and TRBJ2-7, with 7 positions matching TRBD2. Looked up from germline, CDR1 is KGHSH and CDR2 is LQKENI. V dropped 2 bases and J dropped 6; count of bases not matched to a gene: 4. The CDR3 loop spans 13 amino acids. The CDR3 loop reads CASSPAWGGEQYF. In DNA, the CDR3 is TGTGCCAGCTCACCAGCGTGGGGGGGCGAGCAGTACTTC.

J is TRBJ2-1 and V is TRBV19; TRBD1 aligns across 9 bases. The CDR3 has 16 residues. Germline lookup yields CDR1 LNHDA and CDR2 SQIVND (reference sequence). The V segment lost 4 bases and the J segment 7 bases; nucleotides outside the gene matches: 11. CDR3 amino acids: CASSNLGTGRRNEQFF. Here the CDR3 DNA reads TGTGCCAGTAGTAACCTCGGGACAGGGCGAAGGAATGAGCAGTTCTTC.

The rearrangement uses TRBV5-1 and TRBJ1-6; unclear D gene. V gave up 1 base and J gave up 0 bases, with 8 bases separating them. Germline V CDR1 and CDR2: SGHRS, YFSETQ. There are 16 residues in the CDR3. In DNA, the CDR3 is TGCGCCAGCAGCTTGTTAGGGAGCTCCTATAATTCACCCCTCCACTTT. Translating gives CASSLLGSSYNSPLHF.

The chain combines TRBV6-7 with TRBJ2-5, with 9 nucleotides matching TRBD2. TRBV6-7 is labeled an ORF, and its function is uncertain. This CDR3 has 19 amino acids. The V and J ends lost 6 bases and 5 bases, in that order; junction bases with no gene match: 22. The chain's CDR3 is CASRPGPLFGAGGKETQYF. CDR3 coding DNA: TGTGCCAGCAGGCCCGGGCCCCTCTTTGGTGCGGGGGGGAAGGAGACCCAGTACTTC.